This entry concerns a single T cell receptor (beta chain). Its antigen remains unknown. The record originates from a study of identical twins. Study-level points and caveats: Less excess twin sharing appeared in beta out-of-frame sequences. The presence of invariant MAIT and iNKT cells could partly confound analyses of zero-insertion sequences.

Germline V gene sequence: CDR1 MGHRA, CDR2 YSYEKL. This CDR3 is built from 16 residues. V lost 0 bases, J lost 4 bases, and 13 bases lay in between. TCRdb re-derived calls from the 5' RACE reads in MiXCR, one entry per CDR3 protein. The sample carries approximately 680,000 distinct CDR3 sequences, roughly 7.1% recorded once. The same sample was also studied in work on yellow fever vaccine responses in identical twins. Per that paper: Twins reportedly showed a vaccine T cell response that seemed partly convergent and partly personalized.

The sample was PBMCs. The rearrangement links TRBV4-1 to TRBJ1-3; D may be TRBD1 (5 bases). This TCR was sampled from a woman between 18 and 30 years old in good health. CDR3 DNA sequence: TGCGCCAGCAGCCAAGAGGGAGGGACGGTCGGAAACACCATATATTTT. It is translated as CASSQEGGTVGNTIYF.